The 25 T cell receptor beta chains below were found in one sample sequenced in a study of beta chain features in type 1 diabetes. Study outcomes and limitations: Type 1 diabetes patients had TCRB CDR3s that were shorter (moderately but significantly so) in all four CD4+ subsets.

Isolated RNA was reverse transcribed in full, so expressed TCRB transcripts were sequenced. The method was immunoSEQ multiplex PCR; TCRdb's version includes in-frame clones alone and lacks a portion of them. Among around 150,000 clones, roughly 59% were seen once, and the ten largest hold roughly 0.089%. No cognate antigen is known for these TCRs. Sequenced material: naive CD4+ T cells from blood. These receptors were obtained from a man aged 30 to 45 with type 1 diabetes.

CDR3: CSVEGQQNTEAFF. As DNA, the CDR3 is TGCAGCGTTGAGGGACAGCAGAACACTGAAGCTTTCTTT. V is TRBV29-1 and J is TRBJ1-1; 7 bases line up with TRBD1. CDR1 SQVTM and CDR2 ANQGSEA come from the germline V gene. The CDR3 loop spans 13 amino acids. V lost 3 bases to trimming and J lost 1 base; unmatched junction nucleotides: 2. The full variable domain, its missing parts supplied by reference TRBV29-1 and TRBJ1-1, is SAVISQKPSRDICQRGTSLTIQCQVDSQVTMMFWYRQQPGQSLTLIATANQGSEATYESGFVIDKFPISRPNLTFSTLTVSNMSPEDSSIYLCSVEGQQNTEAFFGQGTRLTVV.

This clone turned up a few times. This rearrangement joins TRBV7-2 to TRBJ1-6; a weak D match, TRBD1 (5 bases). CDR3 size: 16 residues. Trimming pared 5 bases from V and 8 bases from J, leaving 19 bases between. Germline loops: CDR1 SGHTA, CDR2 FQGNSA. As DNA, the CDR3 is TGTGCCAGCAGCCATTCAGGGAGAACTGGGGATTCACCCCTCCACTTT. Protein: CASSHSGRTGDSPLHF.

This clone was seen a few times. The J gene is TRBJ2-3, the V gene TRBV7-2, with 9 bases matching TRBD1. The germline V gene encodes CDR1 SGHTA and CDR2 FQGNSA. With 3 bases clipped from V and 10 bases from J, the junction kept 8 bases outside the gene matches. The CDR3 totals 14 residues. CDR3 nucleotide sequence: TGTGCCAGCAGCTTCGACAGGGGGACCGGGGCGCAGTATTTT. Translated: CASSFDRGTGAQYF.

The CDR3 loop is CAIRQSTDTQYF. As DNA, the CDR3 is TGTGCCATCAGACAGAGCACAGATACGCAGTATTTT. The gene calls are TRBV10-3 and TRBJ2-3; no clear D. With 6 bases removed from V and 0 bases from J, the gap between germline ends came to 4 bases. In germline, CDR1 is ENHRY, CDR2 SYGVKD. This CDR3 region has 12 residues.

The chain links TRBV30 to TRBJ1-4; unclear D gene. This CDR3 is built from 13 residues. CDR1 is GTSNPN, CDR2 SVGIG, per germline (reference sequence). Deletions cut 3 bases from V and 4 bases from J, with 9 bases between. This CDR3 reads CAWSRDFNEKLFF. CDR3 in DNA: TGTGCCTGGAGCCGTGACTTTAATGAAAAACTGTTTTTT.

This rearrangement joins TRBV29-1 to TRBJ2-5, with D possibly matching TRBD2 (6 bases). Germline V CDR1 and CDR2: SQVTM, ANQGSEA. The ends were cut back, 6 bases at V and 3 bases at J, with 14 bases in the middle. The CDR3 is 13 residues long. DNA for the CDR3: TGCAGCGTCTGTCCGGGGGAAAAAGAGACCCAGTACTTC. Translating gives CSVCPGEKETQYF.

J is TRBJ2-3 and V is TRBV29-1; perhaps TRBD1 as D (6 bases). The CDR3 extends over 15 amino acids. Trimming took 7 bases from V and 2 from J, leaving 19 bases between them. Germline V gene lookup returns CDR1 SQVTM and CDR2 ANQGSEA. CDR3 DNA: TGCAGCGCCAGGGACACCCAATTAGTCACAGATACGCAGTATTTT. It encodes CSARDTQLVTDTQYF.

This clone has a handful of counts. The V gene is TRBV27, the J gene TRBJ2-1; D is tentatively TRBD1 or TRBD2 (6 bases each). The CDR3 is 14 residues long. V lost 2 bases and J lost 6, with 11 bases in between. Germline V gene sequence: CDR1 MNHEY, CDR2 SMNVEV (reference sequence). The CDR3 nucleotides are TGTGCCAGCAGTTTAGGGGGGCAGGGCAATGAGCAGTTCTTC. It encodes CASSLGGQGNEQFF.

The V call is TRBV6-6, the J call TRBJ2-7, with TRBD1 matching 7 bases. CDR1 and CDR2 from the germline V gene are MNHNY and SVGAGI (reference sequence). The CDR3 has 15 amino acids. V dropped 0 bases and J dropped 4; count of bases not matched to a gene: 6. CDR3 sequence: CASSYSGAGGYEQYF. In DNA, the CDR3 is TGTGCCAGCAGTTACTCAGGGGCAGGGGGATACGAGCAGTACTTC.

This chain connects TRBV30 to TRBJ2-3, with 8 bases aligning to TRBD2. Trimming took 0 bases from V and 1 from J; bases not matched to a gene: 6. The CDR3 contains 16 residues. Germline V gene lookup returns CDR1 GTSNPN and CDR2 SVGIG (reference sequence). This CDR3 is CAWSVGWRGGTDTQYF. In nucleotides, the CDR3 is TGTGCCTGGAGTGTCGGTTGGCGGGGGGGCACAGATACGCAGTATTTT. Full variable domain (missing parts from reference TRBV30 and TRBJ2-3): SQTIHQWPATLVQPVGSPLSLECTVEGTSNPNLYWYRQAAGRGLQLLFYSVGIGQISSEVPQNLSASRPQDRQFILSSKKLLLSDSGFYLCAWSVGWRGGTDTQYFGPGTRLTVL.

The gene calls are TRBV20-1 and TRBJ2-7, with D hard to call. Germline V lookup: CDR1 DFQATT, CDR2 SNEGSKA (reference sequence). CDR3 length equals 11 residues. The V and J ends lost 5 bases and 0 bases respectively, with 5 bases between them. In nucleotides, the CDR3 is TGCAGTGCTGCTTACTCCTACGAGCAGTACTTC. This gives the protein CSAAYSYEQYF.

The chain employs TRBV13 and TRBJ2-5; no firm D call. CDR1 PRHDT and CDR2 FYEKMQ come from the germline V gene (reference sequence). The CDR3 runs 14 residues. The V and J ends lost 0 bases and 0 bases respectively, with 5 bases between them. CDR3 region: CASSLGADQETQYF. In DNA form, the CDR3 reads TGTGCCAGCAGCTTAGGGGCGGACCAAGAGACCCAGTACTTC.

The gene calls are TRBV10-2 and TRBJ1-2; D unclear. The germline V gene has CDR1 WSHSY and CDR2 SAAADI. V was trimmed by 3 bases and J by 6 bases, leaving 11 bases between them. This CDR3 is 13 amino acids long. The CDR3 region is CASSEWTGDGYTF. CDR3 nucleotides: TGCGCCAGCAGTGAATGGACGGGCGATGGCTACACCTTC.

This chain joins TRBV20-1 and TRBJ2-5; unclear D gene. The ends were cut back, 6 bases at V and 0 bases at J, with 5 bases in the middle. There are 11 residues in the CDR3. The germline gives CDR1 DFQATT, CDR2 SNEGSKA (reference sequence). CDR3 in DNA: TGCAGTGCCCGGTACCAAGAGACCCAGTACTTC. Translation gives CSARYQETQYF.

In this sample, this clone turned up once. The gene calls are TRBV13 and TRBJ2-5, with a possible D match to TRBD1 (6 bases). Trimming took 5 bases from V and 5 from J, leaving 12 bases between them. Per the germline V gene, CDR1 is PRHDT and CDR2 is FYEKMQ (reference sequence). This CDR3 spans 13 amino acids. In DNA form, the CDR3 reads TGTGCCAGCAGCAAACAGGGTTGGGAGACCCAGTACTTC. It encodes CASSKQGWETQYF.

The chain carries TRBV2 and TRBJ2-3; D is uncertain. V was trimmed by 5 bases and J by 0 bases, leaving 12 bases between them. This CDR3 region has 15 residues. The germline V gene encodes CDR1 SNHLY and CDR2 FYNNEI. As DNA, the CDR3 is TGTGCCAGCAGTCCGACGACTTCTAGCACAGATACGCAGTATTTT. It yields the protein CASSPTTSSTDTQYF. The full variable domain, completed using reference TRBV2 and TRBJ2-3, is EPEVTQTPSHQVTQMGQEVILRCVPISNHLYFYWYRQILGQKVEFLVSFYNNEISEKSEIFDDQFSVERPDGSNFTLKIRSTKLEDSAMYFCASSPTTSSTDTQYFGPGTRLTVL.

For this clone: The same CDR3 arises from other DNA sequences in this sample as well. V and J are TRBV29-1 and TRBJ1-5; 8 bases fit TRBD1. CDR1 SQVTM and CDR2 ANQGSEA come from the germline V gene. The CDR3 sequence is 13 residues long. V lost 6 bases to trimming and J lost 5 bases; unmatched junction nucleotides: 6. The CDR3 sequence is CSVGQGGDQPQHF. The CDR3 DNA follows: TGCAGCGTCGGACAGGGCGGGGATCAGCCCCAGCATTTT.

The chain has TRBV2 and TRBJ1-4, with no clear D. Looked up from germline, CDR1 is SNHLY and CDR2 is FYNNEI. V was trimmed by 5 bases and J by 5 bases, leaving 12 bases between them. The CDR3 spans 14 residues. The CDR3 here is CASSPRGQNEKLFF. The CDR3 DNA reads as TGTGCCAGCAGTCCCAGAGGGCAAAATGAAAAACTGTTTTTT.

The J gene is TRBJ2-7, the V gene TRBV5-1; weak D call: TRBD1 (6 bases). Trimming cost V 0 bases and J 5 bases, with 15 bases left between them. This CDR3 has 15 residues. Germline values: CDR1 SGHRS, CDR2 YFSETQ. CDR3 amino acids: CASSLGEWGLDEQYF. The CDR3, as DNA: TGCGCCAGCAGCTTGGGGGAGTGGGGGCTCGACGAGCAGTACTTC.

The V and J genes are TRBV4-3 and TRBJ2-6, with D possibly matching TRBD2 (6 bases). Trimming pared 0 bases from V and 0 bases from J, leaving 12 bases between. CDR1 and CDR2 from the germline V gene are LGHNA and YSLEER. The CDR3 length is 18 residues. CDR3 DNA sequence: TGCGCCAGCAGCCAAGATTTGGCGGACTACTCTGGGGCCAACGTCCTGACTTTC. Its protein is CASSQDLADYSGANVLTF.

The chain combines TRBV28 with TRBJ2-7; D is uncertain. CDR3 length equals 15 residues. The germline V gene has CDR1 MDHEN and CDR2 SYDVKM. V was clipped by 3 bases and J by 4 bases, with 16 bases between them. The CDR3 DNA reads TGTGCCAGCAGTTTCCTCCCGAACAACGGGTACGAGCAGTACTTC. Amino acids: CASSFLPNNGYEQYF.

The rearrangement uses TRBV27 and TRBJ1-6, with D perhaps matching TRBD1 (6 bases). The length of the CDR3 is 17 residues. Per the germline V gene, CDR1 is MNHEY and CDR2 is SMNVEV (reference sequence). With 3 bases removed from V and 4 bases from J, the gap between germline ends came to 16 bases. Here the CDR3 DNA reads TGTGCCAGCAGTTTTAACAGGGCACCAGTATATAATTCACCCCTCCACTTT. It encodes CASSFNRAPVYNSPLHF.

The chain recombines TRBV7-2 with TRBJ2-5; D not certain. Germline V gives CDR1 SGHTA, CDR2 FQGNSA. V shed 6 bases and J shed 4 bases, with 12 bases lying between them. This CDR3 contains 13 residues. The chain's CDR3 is CASSRVAPETQYF. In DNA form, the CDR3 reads TGTGCCAGCAGTCGGGTTGCCCCAGAGACCCAGTACTTC.

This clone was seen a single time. The CDR3 sequence: CSVGTGVETQYF. In DNA form, the CDR3 reads TGCAGCGTTGGTACCGGGGTGGAGACCCAGTACTTC. The chain combines TRBV29-1 with TRBJ2-5, with D perhaps matching TRBD2 (5 bases). Trimming cost V 4 bases and J 5 bases, with 11 bases left between them. This CDR3 region has 12 residues. Germline CDR1 reads SQVTM; CDR2 reads ANQGSEA.

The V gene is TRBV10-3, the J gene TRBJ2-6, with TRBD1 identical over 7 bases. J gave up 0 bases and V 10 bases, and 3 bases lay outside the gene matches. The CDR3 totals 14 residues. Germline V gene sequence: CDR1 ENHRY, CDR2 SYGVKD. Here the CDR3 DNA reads TGTGCCACTGGGACAGACTCTGGGGCCAACGTCCTGACTTTC. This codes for CATGTDSGANVLTF.